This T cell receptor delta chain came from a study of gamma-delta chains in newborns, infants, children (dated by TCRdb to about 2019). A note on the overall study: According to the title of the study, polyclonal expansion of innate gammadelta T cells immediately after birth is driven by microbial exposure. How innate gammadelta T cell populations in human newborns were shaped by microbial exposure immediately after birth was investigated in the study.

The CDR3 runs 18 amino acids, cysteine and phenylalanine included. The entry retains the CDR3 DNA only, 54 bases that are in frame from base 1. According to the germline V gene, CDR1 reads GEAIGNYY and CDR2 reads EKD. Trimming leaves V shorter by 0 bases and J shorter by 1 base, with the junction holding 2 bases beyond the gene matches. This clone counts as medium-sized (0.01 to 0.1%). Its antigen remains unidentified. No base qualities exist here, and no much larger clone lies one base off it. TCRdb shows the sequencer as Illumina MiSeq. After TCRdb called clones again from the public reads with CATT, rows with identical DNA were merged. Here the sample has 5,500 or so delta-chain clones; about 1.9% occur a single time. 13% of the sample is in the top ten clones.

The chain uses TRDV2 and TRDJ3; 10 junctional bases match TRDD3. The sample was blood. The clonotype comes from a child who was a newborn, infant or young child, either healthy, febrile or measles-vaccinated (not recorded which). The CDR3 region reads CACDTGWGISWDTRQMFF. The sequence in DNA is TGTGCCTGTGACACCGGCTGGGGGATATCCTGGGACACCCGACAGATGTTTTTC.